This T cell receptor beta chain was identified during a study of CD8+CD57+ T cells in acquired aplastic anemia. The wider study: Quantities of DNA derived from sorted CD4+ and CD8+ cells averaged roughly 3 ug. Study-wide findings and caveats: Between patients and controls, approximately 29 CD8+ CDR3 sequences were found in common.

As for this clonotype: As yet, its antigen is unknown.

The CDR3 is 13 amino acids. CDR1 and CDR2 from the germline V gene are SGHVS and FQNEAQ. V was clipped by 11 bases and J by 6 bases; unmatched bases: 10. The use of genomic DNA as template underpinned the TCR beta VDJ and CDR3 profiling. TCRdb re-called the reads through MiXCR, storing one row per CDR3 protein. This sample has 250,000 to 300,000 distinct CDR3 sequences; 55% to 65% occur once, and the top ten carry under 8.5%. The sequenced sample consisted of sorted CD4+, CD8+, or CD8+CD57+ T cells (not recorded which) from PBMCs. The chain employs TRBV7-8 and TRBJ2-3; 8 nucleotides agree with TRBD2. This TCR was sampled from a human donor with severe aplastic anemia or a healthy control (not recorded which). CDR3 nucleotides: TGTGCCGGCGGGACTAGAGGCGCGGATACGCAGTATTTT. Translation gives CAGGTRGADTQYF. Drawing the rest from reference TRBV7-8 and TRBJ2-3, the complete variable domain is GAGVSQSPRYKVAKRGQDVALRCDPISGHVSLFWYQQALGQGPEFLTYFQNEAQLDKSGLPSDRFFAERPEGSVSTLKIQRTQQEDSAVYLCAGGTRGADTQYFGPGTRLTVL.